This T cell receptor (beta chain) emerged from a study of control samples from healthy donors and cancer patients. Assay: immunoSEQ multiplex PCR; the TCRdb copy retains only in-frame clones and omits some. The sample shows about 130,000 clones, around nine tenths of them seen only once. Material: blood. The receptor's source is a young man in good health.

CDR3 protein: CASSLRPGTSTDTQYF. CDR3 coding DNA: TGTGCCAGCAGCTTAAGGCCCGGGACAAGCACAGATACGCAGTATTTT. V gene TRBV7-9 combines with J gene TRBJ2-3, with D possibly TRBD1 on 6 matching bases. The CDR3 totals 16 residues. Germline V gene lookup returns CDR1 SEHNR and CDR2 FQNEAQ (reference sequence). V gave up 2 bases and J gave up 0 bases, with 12 bases separating them.